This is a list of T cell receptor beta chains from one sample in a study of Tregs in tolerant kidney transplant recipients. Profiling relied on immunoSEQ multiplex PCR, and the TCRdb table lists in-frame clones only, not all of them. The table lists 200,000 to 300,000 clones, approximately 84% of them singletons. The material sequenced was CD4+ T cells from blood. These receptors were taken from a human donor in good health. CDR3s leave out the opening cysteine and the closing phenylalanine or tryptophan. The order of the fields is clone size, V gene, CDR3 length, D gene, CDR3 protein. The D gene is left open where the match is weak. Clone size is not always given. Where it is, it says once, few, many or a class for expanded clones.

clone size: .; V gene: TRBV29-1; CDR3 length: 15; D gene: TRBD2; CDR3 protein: SVDPTGLAGSYNEQF
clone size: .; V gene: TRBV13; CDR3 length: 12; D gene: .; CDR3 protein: ASSFRTAADTQY
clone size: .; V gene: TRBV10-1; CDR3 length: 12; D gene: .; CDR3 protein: ASSQKTSNQPQH
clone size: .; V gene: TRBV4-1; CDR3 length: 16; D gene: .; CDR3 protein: ASSHLEGLGTRTYEQY
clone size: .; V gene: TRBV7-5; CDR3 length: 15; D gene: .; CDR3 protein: VRSFPSPGPTYNEQF
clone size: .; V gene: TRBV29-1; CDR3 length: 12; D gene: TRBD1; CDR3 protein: SAPTGEGNTEAF
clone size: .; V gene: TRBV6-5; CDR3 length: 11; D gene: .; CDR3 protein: ASSYRPSYEQY
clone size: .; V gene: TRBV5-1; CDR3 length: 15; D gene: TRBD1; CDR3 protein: ASSVGLTGGGTEKLF
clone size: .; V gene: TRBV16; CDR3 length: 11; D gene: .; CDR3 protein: ASSDGYQETQY
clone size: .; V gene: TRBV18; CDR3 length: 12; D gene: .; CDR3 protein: ASSPPGDREGCT
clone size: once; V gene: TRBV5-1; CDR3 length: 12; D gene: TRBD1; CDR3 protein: ASSGGQANTEAF
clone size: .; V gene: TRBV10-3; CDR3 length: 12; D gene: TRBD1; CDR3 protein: AISLTGGNQPQH
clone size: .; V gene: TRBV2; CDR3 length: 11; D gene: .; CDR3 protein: ASMGDAGNTIY
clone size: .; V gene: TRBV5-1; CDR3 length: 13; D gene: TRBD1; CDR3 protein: ASSSEGQGVTEAF
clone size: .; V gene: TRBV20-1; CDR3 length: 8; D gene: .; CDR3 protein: SAYRAGYT
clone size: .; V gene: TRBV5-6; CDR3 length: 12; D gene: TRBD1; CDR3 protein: ASSRTGGWQPQH
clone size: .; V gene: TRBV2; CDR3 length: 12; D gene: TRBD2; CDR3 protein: ATSEAGGTDTQY
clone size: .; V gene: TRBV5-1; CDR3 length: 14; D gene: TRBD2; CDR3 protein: ASSLMSGSRADTQY
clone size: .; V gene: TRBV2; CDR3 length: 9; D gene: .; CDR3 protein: ASRKGETQY
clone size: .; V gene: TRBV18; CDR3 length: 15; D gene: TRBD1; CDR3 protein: ASSPRYSDRVAFGYT
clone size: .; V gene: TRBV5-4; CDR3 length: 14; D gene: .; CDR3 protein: ASSFDGVGARYGYT
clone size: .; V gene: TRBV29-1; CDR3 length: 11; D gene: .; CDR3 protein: SVKQNSNQPQH
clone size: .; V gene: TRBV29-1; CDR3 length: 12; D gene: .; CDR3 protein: SVEGQPGDYGYT
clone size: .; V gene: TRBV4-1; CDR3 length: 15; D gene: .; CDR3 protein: ASSQDRAGAVNTEAF
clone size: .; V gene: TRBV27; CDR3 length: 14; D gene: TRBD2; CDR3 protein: ASSSRLASSYNEQF
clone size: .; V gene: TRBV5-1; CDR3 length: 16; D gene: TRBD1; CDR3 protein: ASSSFSGTGRGNEKLF
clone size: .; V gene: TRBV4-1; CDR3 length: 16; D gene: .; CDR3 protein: ASSHPQVDWLANTEAF
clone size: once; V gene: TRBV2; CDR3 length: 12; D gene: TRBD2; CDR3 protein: ASSGERGGVEQF